This T cell receptor (beta chain) originates from a study of shared clonotypes between healthy human individuals. Whole-study findings and limits: Compared with clonotypes that all four donors shared, non-shared clonotypes had lower generation probabilities.

The naive CD8 population came from CD45RO-negative cells selected for CCR7, without terminally differentiated effector memory CD45RA+ cells. Libraries were prepared by immunoSEQ multiplex PCR; TCRdb keeps only in-frame clonotypes and omits some of them. The sample contains around 2,000,000 clones, about 95% of which appear only once. As for this clone: What it binds is unknown.

This CDR3 has 17 residues. CDR1 SGHAT and CDR2 FQNNGV come from the germline V gene. J was trimmed by 3 bases and V by 0 bases; bases with no gene match: 7. Sequenced sample: naive CD8+ T cells sorted from blood. The TCR originated in a man between 18 and 35 years old in good health. The chain combines TRBV11-2 with TRBJ1-4; 7 nucleotides align to TRBD1. The CDR3 nucleotides read TGTGCCAGCAGCTTAGACACGGACGGGACAGCTAATGAAAAACTGTTTTTT. It yields the protein CASSLDTDGTANEKLFF.